These 7 T cell receptor beta chains came from one sample sequenced in a study of blood T cell repertoires in COVID-19 (dated by TCRdb to the early 2020s). Library method: the immunoSEQ multiplex PCR assay. TCRdb carries this immuneACCESS record with in-frame sequences only. Its versions omit some clonotypes, under half of them owing to an unresolved V gene in the studies checked, with the rest unexplained. The sample table lists more than 100,000 clones, 70% to 80% of them with a count of one. The ten largest clones add up to almost 4% of the sample. The sequencing input was peripheral blood. The receptors originated from a woman aged 80 or over with acute or convalescent COVID-19.

The chain carries TRBV6-5 and TRBJ1-3; D is ambiguous. This CDR3 has 16 amino acids. Germline V lookup: CDR1 MNHEY, CDR2 SVGAGI. V lost 0 bases to trimming and J lost 2 bases, with 11 bases between them. The CDR3 spells CASSYSGSSAGNTIYF. The CDR3 region has the DNA TGTGCCAGCAGTTACTCGGGGAGTAGCGCTGGAAACACCATATATTTT.

The CDR3 region has the DNA TGTGCCAGCAGCCAGGGGGACAGCCAGGACACTGAAGCTTTCTTT. This encodes CASSQGDSQDTEAFF. The chain combines TRBV4-2 with TRBJ1-1, with 7 bases identical to TRBD1. Trimming took 3 bases from V and 3 from J; bases not matched to a gene: 7. The CDR3 sequence is 15 residues long. CDR1 and CDR2 (germline): LGHNA, YNFKEQ.

The chain uses TRBV19 and TRBJ1-3; 8 positions agree with TRBD1. The germline V gene has CDR1 LNHDA and CDR2 SQIVND (reference sequence). After removal of 3 bases from V and 3 bases from J, the junction contained 7 bases not matched to a gene. The CDR3 has 16 residues. This CDR3 is CASSIGGRGLGNTIYF. The DNA for the CDR3 is TGTGCCAGTAGTATCGGCGGCAGGGGGCTTGGAAACACCATATATTTT. The full variable domain, rest sourced from reference TRBV19 and TRBJ1-3, is DGGITQSPKYLFRKEGQNVTLSCEQNLNHDAMYWYRQDPGQGLRLIYYSQIVNDFQKGDIAEGYSVSREKKESFPLTVTSAQKNPTAFYLCASSIGGRGLGNTIYFGEGSWLTVV.

The gene calls are TRBV6-2 or TRBV6-3 and TRBJ2-2; the match to TRBD1 covers 7 bases. The CDR3 sequence is 16 residues long. Germline V lookup: CDR1 MNHEY, CDR2 SVGEGT. With V trimmed by 7 bases and J by 1 base, 9 bases remained unmatched. DNA for the CDR3: TGTGCCAGCACCCCATCGCGACAGGGGAACACCGGGGAGCTGTTTTTT. It translates to CASTPSRQGNTGELFF.

The V and J genes are TRBV11-3 and TRBJ2-1; tentative D call: TRBD2 (7 bases). CDR1 is SGHNT and CDR2 is YENEEA in the germline V gene. The V end was cut by 2 bases, the J end by 3 bases, with 11 bases between. The CDR3 consists of 15 residues. The CDR3 nucleotides are TGTGCCAGCAGCTTAAGGGGGGGGAACTACAATGAGCAGTTCTTC. It specifies CASSLRGGNYNEQFF.

This chain links TRBV20-1 with TRBJ2-3; no clear D gene. This CDR3 has 11 amino acids. V was clipped by 5 bases and J by 0 bases, with 3 bases between them. Looked up from germline, CDR1 is DFQATT and CDR2 is SNEGSKA (reference sequence). The DNA of the CDR3 is TGCAGTGCTTTAAGCACAGATACGCAGTATTTT. This codes for CSALSTDTQYF.

CDR3 sequence reads: CAISGDIKNTGELFF. CDR3 DNA sequence: TGTGCCATCAGCGGGGACATTAAGAACACCGGGGAGCTGTTTTTT. The gene calls are TRBV10-3 and TRBJ2-2, with D perhaps TRBD1 (6 bases). The V gene's germline CDR1 is ENHRY and CDR2 SYGVKD. CDR3 size: 15 residues. V gave up 6 bases and J gave up 1 base, with 12 bases separating them.